This T cell receptor beta chain derives from a study of neurological immune-mediated disorders. The cDNA was synthesized by 5'RACE incorporating 10-nucleotide random UMIs. TCRdb recomputed calls from the 5' RACE reads with MiXCR, one row per CDR3 protein. The sample holds roughly 89,000 distinct CDR3 sequences, 2% to 3% seen once. This clonotype showed up many times. Germline CDR1 is MNHEY and CDR2 is SMNVEV (reference sequence). Trimming took 3 bases from V and 1 from J; bases not matched to a gene: 10. This CDR3 is 17 amino acids long. This receptor was identified in a young woman with multiple sclerosis. The V gene is TRBV27, the J gene TRBJ2-3; 7 bases fit TRBD2. Material for sequencing was PBMCs. The CDR3 loop is CASSFRVDAGGTDTQYF. In DNA, the CDR3 is TGTGCCAGCAGTTTCAGGGTAGATGCGGGGGGCACAGATACGCAGTATTTT.